Listed below are T cell receptor beta chains from one sample, sequenced in a study of control samples from healthy donors and cancer patients. Libraries were prepared by immunoSEQ multiplex PCR; TCRdb keeps only in-frame clonotypes and omits some of them. The data hold approximately 170,000 clones, with over 85% observed a single time. Specimen: blood. The receptors come from a woman in her sixties in good health. The CDR3 runs from the conserved cysteine through the conserved F or W. A D gene is named only where the DNA matches it firmly. Rows give clone size only sometimes, using once, few, many, or a class for an expanded clone.

D | J | size | V | CDR3 | DNA
NA | TRBJ1-1 | NA | TRBV12-3/TRBV12-4 | CASSLGLHKAFF | TGTGCCAGCAGTTTAGGCTTGCATAAAGCTTTCTTT
NA | TRBJ1-2 | NA | TRBV19 | CASSISSGRGGGYTF | TGTGCCAGTAGTATTTCGAGTGGCAGGGGAGGAGGCTACACCTTC
TRBD2 | TRBJ2-3 | NA | TRBV28 | CASSTRTSGEYTDTQYF | TGTGCCAGCAGTACGCGGACTAGCGGGGAATACACAGATACGCAGTATTTT
TRBD1 | TRBJ1-6 | NA | TRBV6-5 | CASSYRGQGYSPLHF | TGTGCCAGCAGTTACCGAGGACAGGGGTATTCACCCCTCCACTTT
NA | TRBJ2-5 | NA | TRBV7-2 | CASSPNGGWGETQYF | TGTGCCAGCAGCCCCAACGGGGGCTGGGGGGAGACCCAGTACTTC
NA | TRBJ2-2 | NA | TRBV7-2 | CASSRDNTGELFF | TGTGCCAGCAGCCGGGATAACACCGGGGAGCTGTTTTTT
NA | TRBJ2-7 | NA | TRBV18 | CASSPGLGYEQYF | TGTGCCAGCTCACCAGGATTAGGTTACGAGCAGTACTTC
NA | TRBJ1-2 | NA | TRBV2 | CAGTVGRVTNYGYTF | TGTGCCGGTACTGTCGGCAGGGTCACTAACTATGGCTACACCTTC
NA | TRBJ1-5 | NA | TRBV2 | CASRRQPTNQPQHF | TGTGCCAGCAGACGACAGCCTACCAATCAGCCCCAGCATTTT
TRBD2 | TRBJ2-5 | NA | TRBV5-1 | CASSPQRWGRLAEEETQYF | TGCGCCAGCAGCCCGCAGCGGTGGGGAAGACTAGCGGAGGAAGAGACCCAGTACTTC
NA | TRBJ2-3 | NA | TRBV6-2/TRBV6-3 | CASSSSSRPTDTQYF | TGTGCCAGCAGTTCTAGCAGTCGTCCCACAGATACGCAGTATTTT
NA | TRBJ2-5 | NA | TRBV7-9 | CASSPRGGGIETQYF | TGTGCCAGCAGCCCCCGGGGAGGCGGGATAGAGACCCAGTACTTC
NA | TRBJ2-5 | NA | TRBV7-9 | CASSGTLVARGQETQYF | TGTGCCAGCAGCGGAACCCTGGTAGCCAGGGGCCAAGAGACCCAGTACTTC
NA | TRBJ2-5 | once | TRBV11-3 | CASSLQGRTQETQYF | TGTGCCAGCAGCCTTCAAGGACGGACTCAAGAGACCCAGTACTTC
TRBD1 | TRBJ1-6 | NA | TRBV6-2/TRBV6-3 | CASSYSRTGNSPLHF | TGTGCCAGCAGTTACTCGCGGACAGGAAATTCACCCCTCCACTTT
NA | TRBJ1-1 | NA | TRBV5-6 | CASSFLVGHQGRPEAFF | TGTGCCAGCAGCTTTTTGGTTGGACATCAGGGGAGGCCTGAAGCTTTCTTT
NA | TRBJ1-6 | NA | TRBV7-9 | CAGEQADNSPLHF | TGTGCCGGGGAACAGGCCGATAATTCACCCCTCCACTTT
NA | TRBJ1-3 | once | TRBV12-3/TRBV12-4 | CASTLRGGNTIYF | TGTGCCAGCACCTTGAGAGGTGGAAACACCATATATTTT
TRBD1 | TRBJ2-4 | once | TRBV10-3 | CAIRGDSKNIQYF | TGTGCCATCAGAGGGGACAGTAAAAACATTCAGTACTTC
NA | TRBJ1-3 | NA | TRBV11-2 | CASSSQTGRSGNTIYF | TGTGCCAGCAGCTCCCAAACAGGGCGCTCTGGAAACACCATATATTTT
NA | TRBJ1-2 | NA | TRBV6-2/TRBV6-3 | CASSFRDGTSNYGYTF | TGTGCCAGCAGCTTCCGGGACGGAACGTCAAACTATGGCTACACCTTC
TRBD1 | TRBJ2-6 | NA | TRBV6-6 | CASSLGQGSSGANVLTF | TGTGCCAGCAGTCTTGGACAGGGCTCGTCTGGGGCCAACGTCCTGACTTTC
NA | TRBJ2-2 | NA | TRBV3-1/TRBV3-2 | CASSQVGVGDTGELFF | TGTGCCAGCAGCCAAGTCGGGGTAGGGGACACCGGGGAGCTGTTTTTT
NA | TRBJ1-1 | NA | TRBV18 | CASSLGRVNTEAFF | TGTGCCAGCTCACTAGGCAGGGTGAACACTGAAGCTTTCTTT
NA | TRBJ2-1 | NA | TRBV18 | CASSPGRDEQFF | TGTGCCAGCTCACCGGGCCGGGATGAGCAGTTCTTC
TRBD1 | TRBJ2-3 | NA | TRBV5-4 | CASSLGVSGQGVDTQYF | TGTGCCAGCAGCTTGGGCGTTTCGGGACAGGGCGTGGATACGCAGTATTTT
NA | TRBJ2-2 | once | TRBV9 | CASAGNAGELFF | TGTGCCAGCGCCGGCAACGCCGGGGAGCTGTTTTTT
TRBD1 | TRBJ1-1 | NA | TRBV5-6 | CASSLLGQGGIGNTEAFF | TGTGCCAGCAGCTTACTGGGACAGGGGGGAATTGGGAACACTGAAGCTTTCTTT